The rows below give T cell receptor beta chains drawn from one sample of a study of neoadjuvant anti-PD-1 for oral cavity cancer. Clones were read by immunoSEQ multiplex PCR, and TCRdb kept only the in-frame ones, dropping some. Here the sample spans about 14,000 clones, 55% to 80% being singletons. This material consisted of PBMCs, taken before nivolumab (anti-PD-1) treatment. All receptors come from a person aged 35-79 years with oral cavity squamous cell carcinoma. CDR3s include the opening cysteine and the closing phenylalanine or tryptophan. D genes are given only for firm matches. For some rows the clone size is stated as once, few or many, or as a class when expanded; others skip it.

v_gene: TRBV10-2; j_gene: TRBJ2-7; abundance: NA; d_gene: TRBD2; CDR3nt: TGCGCCAGCCGGCCGGGACTAGACAATGTTTACGAGCAGTACTTC; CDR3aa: CASRPGLDNVYEQYF
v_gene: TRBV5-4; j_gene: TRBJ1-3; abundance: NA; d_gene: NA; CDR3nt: TGTGCCAGCAGCTCCCTCTCTGGAAACACCATATATTTT; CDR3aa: CASSSLSGNTIYF
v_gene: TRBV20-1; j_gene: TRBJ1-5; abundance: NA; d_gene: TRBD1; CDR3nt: TGCAGGGGAGACAGGGTTCAGCCCCAGCATTTT; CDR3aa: CRGDRVQPQHF
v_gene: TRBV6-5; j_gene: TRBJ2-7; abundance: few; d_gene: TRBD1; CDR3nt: TGTGCCAGCGGTGGGACAGGGGCCTCGGGGCAGTACTTC; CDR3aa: CASGGTGASGQYF
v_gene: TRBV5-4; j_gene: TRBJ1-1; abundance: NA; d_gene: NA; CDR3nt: TGTGCCAGCAGCTTGGGACAGCGGGCCACTGAAGCTTTCTTT; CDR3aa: CASSLGQRATEAFF
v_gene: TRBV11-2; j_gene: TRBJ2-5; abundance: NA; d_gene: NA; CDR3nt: TGTGCCAGCAGCCGAGGTGGGGTAGAGACCCAGTACTTC; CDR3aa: CASSRGGVETQYF
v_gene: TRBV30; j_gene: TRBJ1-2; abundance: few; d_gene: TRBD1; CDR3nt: TGTGCCTGGAGTGTACGGGACAGGGGGCACTGCACCTTC; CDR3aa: CAWSVRDRGHCTF
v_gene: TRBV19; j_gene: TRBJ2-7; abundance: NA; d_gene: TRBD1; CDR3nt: TGTGCCAGTAGTAAACCGGGACAGGGATCCTACGAGCAGTACTTC; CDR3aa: CASSKPGQGSYEQYF
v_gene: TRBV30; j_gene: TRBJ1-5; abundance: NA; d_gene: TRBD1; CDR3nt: TGTGCCTGGAGTGTACAGGGGAATCAGCCCCAGCATTTT; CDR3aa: CAWSVQGNQPQHF
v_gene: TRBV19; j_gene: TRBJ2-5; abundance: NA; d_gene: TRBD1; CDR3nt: TGTGCCAGTAGTATCTCCGGGACAGGGGTAGAGACCCAGTACTTC; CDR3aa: CASSISGTGVETQYF
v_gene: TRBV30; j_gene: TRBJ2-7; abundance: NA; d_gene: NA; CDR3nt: TGTGCCTGGAGTGAGCTAGCCCGGGGGCGCGAGCAGTACTTC; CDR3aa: CAWSELARGREQYF
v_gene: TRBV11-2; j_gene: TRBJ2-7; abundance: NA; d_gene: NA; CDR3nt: TGTGCCAGCAGCTTAGATCTCTGGTCCTACGAGCAGTACTTC; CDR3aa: CASSLDLWSYEQYF
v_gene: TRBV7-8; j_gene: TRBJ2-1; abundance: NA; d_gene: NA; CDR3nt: TGTGCCAGCAGCACCACCACAGCCCCGACTTACAATGAGCAGTTCTTC; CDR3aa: CASSTTTAPTYNEQFF
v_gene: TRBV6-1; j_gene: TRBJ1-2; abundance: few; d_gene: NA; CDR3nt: TGTGCCAGCAGTGAACTCCGGGGTAACTATGGCTACACCTTC; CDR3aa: CASSELRGNYGYTF